Below, 30 T cell receptor beta chains from the same sample are listed, as sequenced in a study of CD8 T cells in ankylosing spondylitis. TCRdb re-called the 5' RACE reads through MiXCR, storing one row per CDR3 protein. The sample lists 200,000 to 250,000 distinct CDR3 sequences, about 30% occurring once. Sequenced sample: blood, either unsorted or a sorted T cell fraction (not recorded which). These receptors all come from a male donor with ankylosing spondylitis or in good health (not recorded which).

The rearrangement links TRBV6-4 to TRBJ2-1; D remains unclear. Germline V gene lookup returns CDR1 MRHNA and CDR2 SNTAGT. V shed 0 bases and J shed 6 bases, with 12 bases lying between them. There are 15 residues in the CDR3. The CDR3 reads CASSDSRQSSNEQFF. The CDR3 DNA reads as TGTGCCAGCAGTGACTCGCGGCAGAGCAGCAATGAGCAGTTCTTC.

The table lists this clonotype with a few counts. The CDR3 protein is CASSLVQGGTDTQYF. CDR3 coding DNA: TGTGCCAGCAGTTTGGTGCAGGGAGGCACAGATACGCAGTATTTT. The V gene is TRBV12-3 or TRBV12-4, the J gene TRBJ2-3; D may be TRBD1 or TRBD2 (5 bases each). With 3 bases removed from V and 1 base from J, the gap between germline ends came to 11 bases. This CDR3 has 15 residues.

This clonotype occurred many times. This chain uses TRBV20-1 with TRBJ2-7, with 7 bases matching TRBD1. CDR1 and CDR2 from the germline V gene are DFQATT and SNEGSKA (reference sequence). The ends lost 4 bases at V and 1 base at J; junction bases unmatched: 4. CDR3 length equals 13 residues. In nucleotides, the CDR3 is TGCAGTGCTACCCGACAGGGATCCTACGAGCAGTACTTC. This sequence encodes CSATRQGSYEQYF.

The rearrangement links TRBV29-1 to TRBJ1-2; D may be TRBD1 (6 bases). CDR1 is SQVTM and CDR2 is ANQGSEA in the germline V gene. V was cut by 6 bases and J by 6 bases, with 14 bases left in between. CDR3 length: 12 residues. In nucleotides, the CDR3 is TGCAGCGTCGCCGGGGGGGCCCATGGCTACACCTTC. Encoded protein: CSVAGGAHGYTF.

This chain connects TRBV7-9 to TRBJ2-3, with D possibly called TRBD1 or TRBD2 (5 bases each). The germline gives CDR1 SEHNR, CDR2 FQNEAQ (reference sequence). The length of the CDR3 is 15 residues. V lost 3 bases to trimming and J lost 2 bases, with 12 bases between them. Here the CDR3 reads CASSFPGASTDTQYF. In DNA, the CDR3 is TGTGCCAGCAGCTTCCCCGGGGCTTCCACAGATACGCAGTATTTT.

Only a few counts were recorded for this clonotype. This chain connects TRBV15 to TRBJ2-7; possibly TRBD2 for D (7 bases). V was shortened by 0 bases and J by 1 base, with 13 bases between the two germline ends. This CDR3 comprises 16 residues. CDR1 LNHNV and CDR2 YYDKDF come from the germline V gene (reference sequence). In DNA form, the CDR3 reads TGTGCCACCAGCAGAGATTTAGGGGGACTATCCTACGAGCAGTACTTC. This sequence encodes CATSRDLGGLSYEQYF.

The chain employs TRBV30 and TRBJ1-2; D not certain. The germline CDR1 and CDR2 sequences are GTSNPN and SVGIG (reference sequence). V was clipped by 0 bases and J by 4 bases, with 9 bases between them. The CDR3 runs 13 residues. The CDR3 reads CAWSVGRIYGYTF. Here the CDR3 DNA reads TGTGCCTGGAGTGTAGGACGCATCTATGGCTACACCTTC.

This clonotype was detected a few times. The V call is TRBV5-1, the J call TRBJ1-5; unclear D gene. The CDR3 has 18 amino acids. V was trimmed by 0 bases and J by 0 bases, leaving 16 bases between them. Germline V gene lookup returns CDR1 SGHRS and CDR2 YFSETQ. The DNA for the CDR3 is TGCGCCAGCAGCTTGGGAAGAAGGCGACCGTATAGCAATCAGCCCCAGCATTTT. Its protein product is CASSLGRRRPYSNQPQHF.

This clonotype was counted only a few times. The rearrangement joins TRBV29-1 to TRBJ2-7, with D uncertain. CDR1 is SQVTM and CDR2 is ANQGSEA in the germline V gene. V was trimmed by 4 bases and J by 6 bases, leaving 7 bases between them. The CDR3 sequence is 10 residues long. This CDR3 reads CSVVGSEQYF. In DNA form, the CDR3 reads TGCAGCGTTGTTGGAAGCGAGCAGTACTTC.

V and J are TRBV4-1 and TRBJ1-1; no reliable D call. This CDR3 comprises 14 residues. The germline V and J ends were trimmed by 4 bases and 3 bases, with 12 bases remaining between them. Germline V gene lookup returns CDR1 MGHRA and CDR2 YSYEKL. The CDR3 reads CASSLEREDTEAFF. Here the CDR3 DNA reads TGCGCCAGCAGCCTGGAGCGGGAGGACACTGAAGCTTTCTTT.

This chain connects TRBV20-1 to TRBJ2-1; D may be TRBD2 (7 bases). This CDR3 is 13 amino acids long. Germline V gene lookup returns CDR1 DFQATT and CDR2 SNEGSKA (reference sequence). Trimming took off 3 bases at V and 7 bases at J, with 13 bases between the two ends. The chain's CDR3 is CSARGGASNEQFF. The CDR3 region has the DNA TGCAGTGCTAGGGGGGGGGCCAGTAATGAGCAGTTCTTC.

This clonotype was detected a few times. The chain combines TRBV12-3 or TRBV12-4 with TRBJ2-1, with 9 bases matching TRBD2. V trimming: 6 bases; J trimming: 0 bases; junction bases outside the gene matches: 6. The CDR3 length is 16 residues. The CDR3 spells CASRPAGGPSYNEQFF. The DNA for the CDR3 is TGTGCCAGCAGGCCGGCGGGGGGGCCCTCCTACAATGAGCAGTTCTTC.

This clonotype was picked up a small number of times. CDR3 sequence (DNA): TGTGCCACCAGCGGAGGCAATCAGCCCCAGCATTTT. The encoded protein is CATSGGNQPQHF. The chain combines TRBV24-1 with TRBJ1-5, with D hard to call. The CDR3 extends over 12 amino acids. V lost 7 bases to trimming and J lost 2 bases, with 5 bases between them. CDR1 and CDR2 (germline): KGHDR, SFDVKD.

CDR3 sequence (DNA): TGTGCCAGCATTCTGGGGAATACGCAGTATTTT. Translating it yields CASILGNTQYF. V gene TRBV5-5 combines with J gene TRBJ2-3; D is ambiguous. Trimming pared 6 bases from V and 7 bases from J, leaving 9 bases between. The length of the CDR3 is 11 residues. Germline V gene lookup returns CDR1 SGHKS and CDR2 YYEKEE (reference sequence). The whole variable domain, remainder taken from reference TRBV5-5 and TRBJ2-3, is DAGVTQSPTHLIKTRGQQVTLRCSPISGHKSVSWYQQVLGQGPQFIFQYYEKEERGRGNFPDRFSARQFPNYSSELNVNALLLGDSALYLCASILGNTQYFGPGTRLTVL.

In this sample, this clonotype turned up a few times. The V call is TRBV28, the J call TRBJ1-3, with D perhaps TRBD1 (5 bases). The CDR3 loop spans 17 amino acids. Between the trimmed V and J ends, which lost 3 bases and 0 bases, there was a span of 15 bases. Germline V gene lookup returns CDR1 MDHEN and CDR2 SYDVKM. The CDR3 reads CASSLDRDVSSGNTIYF. CDR3 DNA sequence: TGTGCCAGCAGTTTGGACCGGGACGTGAGCTCTGGAAACACCATATATTTT.

This clonotype was picked up a small number of times. This chain connects TRBV12-3 or TRBV12-4 to TRBJ2-1, with a weak D call TRBD2 (6 bases). With 4 bases removed from V and 3 bases from J, the gap between germline ends came to 13 bases. The CDR3 has 15 residues. CDR3 sequence reads: CASSSRGTFYNEQFF. CDR3 bases: TGTGCCAGCAGTTCACGGGGGACCTTCTACAATGAGCAGTTCTTC.

This clonotype came up a few times. The chain joins TRBV20-1 to TRBJ2-7, with 8 bases fitting TRBD1. Germline V gives CDR1 DFQATT, CDR2 SNEGSKA (reference sequence). This CDR3 has 14 residues. Trimming at V came to 5 bases and at J to 3 bases, leaving 9 bases not matched to a gene. As DNA, the CDR3 is TGCAGTGCTCCAGGACAGGGAAACCTCTACGAGCAGTACTTC. Residues: CSAPGQGNLYEQYF.

Here the CDR3 reads CASSLVGGQTSDTQYF. CDR3 nucleotides: TGTGCCAGCAGTCTGGTGGGGGGGCAGACCTCAGATACGCAGTATTTT. The chain combines TRBV12-3 or TRBV12-4 with TRBJ2-3; perhaps TRBD2 as D (7 bases). V dropped 5 bases and J dropped 4 bases, with 19 bases sitting between them. CDR3 length equals 16 residues.

This clonotype has only one observation. The V call is TRBV5-1, the J call TRBJ2-1, with 9 bases that match TRBD2. In germline, CDR1 is SGHRS, CDR2 YFSETQ. The CDR3 spans 15 residues. J lost 4 bases, V lost 2 bases, and 4 bases had no gene match. This chain's CDR3 is CASSLPSGDYNEQFF. The CDR3 region has the DNA TGCGCCAGCAGCTTACCTAGCGGGGATTACAATGAGCAGTTCTTC.

V is TRBV7-8 and J is TRBJ2-3; 9 nucleotides agree with TRBD2. In germline, CDR1 is SGHVS, CDR2 FQNEAQ. Trimming removed 3 bases from V and 4 bases from J; junction bases left unmatched: 11. This CDR3 is 17 amino acids long. The CDR3 is CASSFNLAGVGSDTQYF. In DNA, the CDR3 is TGTGCCAGCAGCTTCAATTTAGCGGGGGTGGGGTCAGATACGCAGTATTTT.

This rearrangement joins TRBV5-1 to TRBJ2-1; 7 bases fit TRBD1. The CDR3 is 14 residues long. Per germline, CDR1 SGHRS and CDR2 YFSETQ. The V and J ends lost 3 bases and 6 bases, in that order; junction bases with no gene match: 6. Here the CDR3 reads CASSSTTGVNEQFF. The CDR3 coding sequence is TGCGCCAGCAGCTCGACCACAGGGGTCAATGAGCAGTTCTTC.

The chain couples TRBV29-1 to TRBJ2-5; 11 bases agree with TRBD2. Germline CDR1 SQVTM, CDR2 ANQGSEA. CDR3 length: 13 residues. The V segment lost 7 bases and the J segment 5 bases; nucleotides outside the gene matches: 6. The CDR3: CSASSGGPETQYF. Written as DNA, the CDR3 is TGCAGCGCCTCTAGCGGGGGGCCGGAGACCCAGTACTTC.

This clonotype was counted only a few times. The rearrangement joins TRBV7-9 to TRBJ2-5; D may be TRBD2 (5 bases). Germline V gene lookup returns CDR1 SEHNR and CDR2 FQNEAQ (reference sequence). Between the trimmed V and J ends, which lost 0 bases and 7 bases, there was a span of 9 bases. This CDR3 is built from 13 residues. This CDR3 reads CASSLASVGTQYF. In DNA, the CDR3 is TGTGCCAGCAGCTTAGCTAGCGTCGGGACCCAGTACTTC.

This clonotype was observed a handful of times. The DNA of the CDR3 is TGTGCCAGCAGTTTAGGGGTTGGGGCCAACGTCCTGACTTTC. The encoded protein is CASSLGVGANVLTF. The chain carries TRBV12-3 or TRBV12-4 and TRBJ2-6; no firm D call. The CDR3 loop spans 14 amino acids. V was pared by 1 base and J by 3 bases, with 4 bases between.

About this clonotype: One end of the junction varies from germline; a read error may be responsible. This rearrangement joins TRBV15 to TRBJ2-4; the D is unclear. The germline gives CDR1 LNHNV, CDR2 YYDKDF (reference sequence). The CDR3 is made up of 12 amino acids. The CDR3 DNA is TGTGTCACCAGCAGAGATGTTGGGATTCAGTACTTC. This sequence encodes CVTSRDVGIQYF.

This rearrangement joins TRBV5-1 to TRBJ2-1; 7 positions agree with TRBD2. The CDR3 has 15 residues. J gave up 5 bases and V 3 bases, and 8 bases lay outside the gene matches. Germline loops: CDR1 SGHRS, CDR2 YFSETQ. CDR3 bases: TGCGCCAGCAGCTATCTAGCGGCAGTAGACAATGAGCAGTTCTTC. It is translated as CASSYLAAVDNEQFF.

This clonotype was detected only a few times. V gene TRBV20-1 combines with J gene TRBJ1-6, with D possibly being TRBD1 (5 bases). The CDR3 loop spans 14 amino acids. Per the germline V gene, CDR1 is DFQATT and CDR2 is SNEGSKA (reference sequence). V lost 6 bases and J lost 5, with 14 bases in between. The DNA of the CDR3 is TGCAGTGCGCCCCAGGGATACAATAATTCACCCCTCCACTTT. Translated: CSAPQGYNNSPLHF.

This clonotype was seen a few times. The rearrangement links TRBV12-3 or TRBV12-4 to TRBJ2-7; D gene unclear. V lost 7 bases and J 6 bases, leaving 13 bases between the germline ends. The CDR3 totals 12 residues. The CDR3 nucleotides read TGTGCCAGCACCGACGGTGGGCTCGAGCAGTACTTC. As protein: CASTDGGLEQYF.

The V call is TRBV21-1, the J call TRBJ2-4; the D call in the table, TRBD2, was not verified against the DNA. TRBV21-1 has pseudogene status. The CDR3 contains 17 residues. The CDR3 sequence: CASSKEAGPLAKNIQYF. The CDR3 nucleotides read TGTGCCAGCAGCAAAGAGGCCGGCCCACTAGCCAAAAACATTCAGTACTTC.

This clonotype has only one observation. CDR3 in DNA: TGTGCCAGCAGTCCGATTGACCATAATTCACCCCTCCACTTT. Translated: CASSPIDHNSPLHF. This chain links TRBV25-1 with TRBJ1-6; D not certain. Deletions cut 5 bases from V and 5 bases from J, with 10 bases between. Germline values: CDR1 MGHDK, CDR2 SYGVNS. The CDR3 loop spans 14 amino acids.